The 29 T cell receptor beta chains below all came from one sample that was sequenced in a study of radiotherapy plus CTLA-4 blockade in lung cancer. Produced via immunoSEQ multiplex PCR; TCRdb's table is partial and in-frame only. The sample gives approximately 39,000 clones, around 77% of which show up once; approximately 11% is in the top ten. The starting material was peripheral blood, obtained from a patient treated with radiotherapy plus ipilimumab. These receptors all stem from a human donor with non-small cell lung cancer who had stable disease on radiotherapy plus ipilimumab.

V gene TRBV7-3 combines with J gene TRBJ2-1, with D tentatively TRBD1 (6 bases). The CDR3 is 12 residues long. V was clipped by 5 bases and J by 9 bases, with 11 bases between them. Looked up from germline, CDR1 is SGHTA and CDR2 is FQGTGA. The CDR3 nucleotides are TGTGCCAGCAGCCAGGGGATGGGTGAGCAGTTCTTC. Translated, it gives CASSQGMGEQFF.

This clone appeared once. The chain is built from TRBV11-2 and TRBJ1-3; 7 positions agree with TRBD1. Germline loops: CDR1 SGHAT, CDR2 FQNNGV. The CDR3 consists of 18 residues. V was pared by 5 bases and J by 0 bases, with 13 bases of the junction left unmatched. In DNA, the CDR3 is TGTGCCAGCAGCCTCGGACAGGCTAGTGCCGCCTCTGGAAACACCATATATTTT. Protein product: CASSLGQASAASGNTIYF.

The J gene is TRBJ2-1, the V gene TRBV28; 8 positions agree with TRBD1. V shed 9 bases, J shed 6 bases, and the junction held 10 bases outside the gene matches. The CDR3 length is 14 residues. Germline CDR1 MDHEN, CDR2 SYDVKM. The CDR3 loop reads CASCETGVGNEQFF. In DNA form, the CDR3 reads TGTGCCAGTTGCGAGACAGGGGTAGGCAATGAGCAGTTCTTC.

This sequence joins TRBV18 and TRBJ1-1; 7 nucleotides line up with TRBD1. CDR1 and CDR2 (germline): KGHSH, LQKENI. Germline trimming cut 2 bases from V and 11 bases from J; bases unmatched to any gene: 11. This CDR3 spans 14 amino acids. The CDR3 here is CASSPSGTDKRAFF. CDR3 in DNA: TGTGCCAGCTCACCATCCGGGACAGATAAGCGGGCTTTCTTT. The variable domain in full, with the rest retrieved from reference TRBV18 and TRBJ1-1, is NAGVMQNPRHLVRRRGQEARLRCSPMKGHSHVYWYRQLPEEGLKFMVYLQKENIIDESGMPKERFSAEFPKEGPSILRIQQVVRGDSAAYFCASSPSGTDKRAFFGQGTRLTVV.

There are a few counts of this clone. The chain recombines TRBV18 with TRBJ2-5; 9 bases line up with TRBD2. V lost 4 bases and J lost 2; bases outside the gene matches: 11. Per germline, CDR1 KGHSH and CDR2 LQKENI. This CDR3 is built from 17 residues. CDR3 in DNA: TGTGCCAGCTCACTGAGGAGTGGGGGACTAGCTCAAGAGACCCAGTACTTC. It encodes CASSLRSGGLAQETQYF.

The V and J genes are TRBV29-1 and TRBJ1-2; 9 bases align to TRBD1. V lost 7 bases and J lost 7; bases outside the gene matches: 10. Germline lookup yields CDR1 SQVTM and CDR2 ANQGSEA. The CDR3 contains 13 residues. CDR3 nucleotide sequence: TGCAGCGGGACAGGGGAAGAATGGCGTGGCTACACCTTC. Its protein is CSGTGEEWRGYTF.

The genes are TRBV6-6 and TRBJ1-1, with D possibly matching TRBD1 (6 bases). Germline values: CDR1 MNHNY, CDR2 SVGAGI (reference sequence). Trimming pared 0 bases from V and 4 bases from J, leaving 6 bases between. The CDR3 runs to 13 residues. The CDR3 DNA sequence: TGTGCCAGCAGTTACTCGGACAGCACTGAAGCTTTCTTT. It encodes CASSYSDSTEAFF.

The gene calls are TRBV9 and TRBJ2-2; D possibly corresponds to TRBD2 (6 bases). The CDR3 contains 13 residues. Germline lookup yields CDR1 SGDLS and CDR2 YYNGEE. The V end was cut by 8 bases, the J end by 7 bases, with 15 bases between. Here the CDR3 reads CASRGGVIGELFF. In DNA form, the CDR3 reads TGTGCCAGTCGGGGCGGGGTAATCGGGGAGCTGTTTTTT.

The rearrangement uses TRBV7-6 and TRBJ2-5; 10 bases match TRBD2. V gave up 2 bases and J gave up 0 bases; unmatched junction bases: 6. Germline CDR1 is SGHVS and CDR2 is FNYEAQ. This CDR3 has 17 residues. CDR3 in DNA: TGTGCCAGCAGCTTACTAGGACTAGCGGCTTACCAAGAGACCCAGTACTTC. Its protein product is CASSLLGLAAYQETQYF.

The chain employs TRBV5-1 and TRBJ2-6; 7 bases match TRBD1. The CDR3 runs 17 residues. With 3 bases clipped from V and 0 bases from J, the junction kept 6 bases outside the gene matches. Germline assignment: CDR1 SGHRS and CDR2 YFSETQ. Written as DNA, the CDR3 is TGCGCCAGCAGCTCTAGGGACAGACCCTCTGGGGCCAACGTCCTGACTTTC. This codes for CASSSRDRPSGANVLTF.

This chain connects TRBV5-1 to TRBJ1-2; 11 nucleotides agree with TRBD1. The CDR3 runs 14 residues. V dropped 3 bases and J dropped 5; count of bases not matched to a gene: 3. CDR1 is SGHRS, CDR2 YFSETQ, per germline. This CDR3 is CASSYGTGGYGYTF. The CDR3 DNA reads as TGCGCCAGCAGCTACGGGACAGGGGGGTATGGCTACACCTTC.

This chain's CDR3 is CASSTYSGYRQYF. The DNA for the CDR3 is TGTGCCAGCAGCACCTATAGCGGATACAGACAGTATTTT. The chain couples TRBV5-4 to TRBJ2-3; the D gene is possibly TRBD2 (6 bases). The length of the CDR3 is 13 residues. CDR1 and CDR2 (germline): SGHNT, YYREEE (reference sequence). Deletions cut 4 bases from V and 12 bases from J, with 18 bases between.

The V call is TRBV19, the J call TRBJ2-6; TRBD2 is a possible D gene (7 bases). CDR1 and CDR2 from the germline V gene are LNHDA and SQIVND (reference sequence). Trimming left V 5 bases short and J 11 bases short, with 16 bases between. This CDR3 region has 14 residues. CDR3 amino acids: CASSSGRGADVLTF. CDR3 in DNA: TGTGCCAGTAGTTCGGGACGGGGGGCGGACGTCCTGACTTTC.

This clone was detected once. The V call is TRBV15, the J call TRBJ1-3; D perhaps matches TRBD1 (5 bases). CDR1 and CDR2 from the germline V gene are LNHNV and YYDKDF (reference sequence). Trimming took 0 bases from V and 4 from J, leaving 10 bases between them. CDR3 length equals 15 residues. CDR3 sequence (DNA): TGTGCCACCAGCAGAGAGGGGCTATCAGGAAACACCATATATTTT. Its translation is CATSREGLSGNTIYF.

This rearrangement joins TRBV5-4 to TRBJ2-1; TRBD2 aligns across 7 bases. This CDR3 is built from 19 residues. Germline values: CDR1 SGHNT, CDR2 YYREEE (reference sequence). The J segment lost 0 bases and the V segment lost 2 bases, leaving 14 bases of the junction unmatched. The CDR3 protein is CASSLPGGGSYSSYNEQFF. CDR3 DNA sequence: TGTGCCAGCAGCTTACCGGGCGGGGGATCCTATAGCTCCTACAATGAGCAGTTCTTC.

The gene calls are TRBV19 and TRBJ2-7; possible D gene TRBD2, 5 bases. The CDR3 covers 11 residues. Germline V gene lookup returns CDR1 LNHDA and CDR2 SQIVND (reference sequence). The V end was cut by 6 bases, the J end by 5 bases, with 8 bases between. The CDR3, as DNA: TGTGCCAGTAGAGCCGGGAACGAGCAGTACTTC. Its translation: CASRAGNEQYF.

The genes are TRBV6-5 and TRBJ1-1; the D gene is possibly TRBD1 (5 bases). V was trimmed by 4 bases and J by 1 base, leaving 10 bases between them. The CDR3 extends over 14 amino acids. The germline V gene encodes CDR1 MNHEY and CDR2 SVGAGI. In nucleotides, the CDR3 is TGTGCCAGCAGTTTCGACAGAGGGAACACTGAAGCTTTCTTT. This codes for CASSFDRGNTEAFF.

The chain couples TRBV7-2 to TRBJ1-2; TRBD1 agrees at 11 bases. Germline CDR1 reads SGHTA; CDR2 reads FQGNSA. The length of the CDR3 is 15 residues. With 10 bases clipped from V and 6 bases from J, the junction kept 13 bases outside the gene matches. The CDR3 DNA is TGTGCCACTACACCGGACAGGGGGCGACTTCATGGCTACACCTTC. Translation: CATTPDRGRLHGYTF.

Concerning this clone: The same CDR3 also results from other DNA sequences found in this sample. The chain employs TRBV5-6 and TRBJ2-7; no clear D. With 0 bases removed from V and 3 bases from J, the gap between germline ends came to 7 bases. The CDR3 runs 13 residues. In germline, CDR1 is SGHDT, CDR2 YYEEEE. The CDR3 nucleotides read TGTGCCAGCAGCTTGGGTCGGGTCTACGAGCAGTACTTC. This translates into CASSLGRVYEQYF.

This chain links TRBV29-1 with TRBJ2-2, with 16 bases aligning to TRBD2. V was clipped by 5 bases and J by 4 bases; unmatched bases: 10. The CDR3 runs 18 residues. The germline V gene has CDR1 SQVTM and CDR2 ANQGSEA. The CDR3 sequence: CSVRPGLAGGPTTGELFF. The CDR3 region has the DNA TGCAGCGTTAGACCGGGACTAGCGGGGGGGCCGACCACCGGGGAGCTGTTTTTT.

The CDR3 sequence: CASSEEPQLRVGPQHF. The CDR3, as DNA: TGTGCCAGCAGTGAAGAACCACAACTCCGGGTCGGGCCCCAGCATTTT. The chain couples TRBV6-1 to TRBJ1-5, with D uncertain. The CDR3 is made up of 16 amino acids. Looked up from germline, CDR1 is MNHNS and CDR2 is SASEGT. Trimming took 1 base from V and 9 from J, leaving 19 bases between them.

The genes are TRBV5-1 and TRBJ2-1, with D maybe TRBD2 (7 bases). CDR3 size: 14 residues. V gave up 6 bases and J gave up 4 bases, with 14 bases separating them. Germline V gene sequence: CDR1 SGHRS, CDR2 YFSETQ. The CDR3 is CASTRGGPYNEQFF. The CDR3 region has the DNA TGCGCCAGCACTAGGGGGGGGCCATACAATGAGCAGTTCTTC.

This clone is termed medium-sized. The chain combines TRBV5-3 with TRBJ2-5; no clear D. TRBV5-3 is labeled an ORF, and its function is uncertain. Trimming left V 10 bases short and J 1 base short, with 11 bases between. This CDR3 is built from 12 residues. Here the CDR3 DNA reads TGTGCCTTCACCGGTAGCCAAGAGACCCAGTACTTC. Translated, it gives CAFTGSQETQYF.

This clone has only a few counts. This chain connects TRBV10-1 to TRBJ1-6; the D is unclear. Germline loops: CDR1 WNHNN, CDR2 SYGVQD (reference sequence). The length of the CDR3 is 14 residues. The V gene lost 3 bases and the J gene lost 10 bases, with 13 bases spanning the gap. The CDR3 nucleotides read TGCGCCAGCAGTGAAGGCCAGCTGGAGTCACCCCTCCACTTT. This translates into CASSEGQLESPLHF.

The chain joins TRBV9 to TRBJ2-2; 8 bases align to TRBD2. This CDR3 region has 17 residues. Unmatched junction bases numbered 11, after V lost 1 base and J lost 6 bases. The germline CDR1 and CDR2 sequences are SGDLS and YYNGEE. In DNA form, the CDR3 reads TGTGCCAGCAGCGTAAGAGTGTCGGGGGGGCAATCCGGGGAGCTGTTTTTT. Translation gives CASSVRVSGGQSGELFF.

This sequence joins TRBV19 and TRBJ1-4, with D tentatively TRBD1 (6 bases). The CDR3 sequence is 15 residues long. Germline values: CDR1 LNHDA, CDR2 SQIVND (reference sequence). V was clipped by 3 bases and J by 8 bases, with 16 bases between them. This chain's CDR3 is CASSMAGVKREKLFF. CDR3 nucleotides: TGTGCCAGTAGTATGGCAGGGGTTAAAAGAGAAAAACTGTTTTTT.

This clone has a single count. The V gene is TRBV19, the J gene TRBJ1-5; 8 nucleotides match TRBD1. The junction had 11 bases not matched to a gene; V was cut back by 3 bases and J by 7 bases. The germline V gene encodes CDR1 LNHDA and CDR2 SQIVND (reference sequence). The CDR3 has 16 amino acids. This CDR3 reads CASSMKTSRGQQPQHF. CDR3 DNA: TGTGCCAGTAGTATGAAAACCTCCAGGGGGCAGCAGCCCCAGCATTTT.

The gene calls are TRBV6-4 and TRBJ1-1; 7 bases line up with TRBD1. CDR1 and CDR2 from the germline V gene are MRHNA and SNTAGT. The trim removed 3 bases at V and 2 bases at J, leaving 9 bases unmatched. The CDR3 consists of 16 residues. In nucleotides, the CDR3 is TGTGCCAGCAGTGAAACCATAAACAGGGGAAACACTGAAGCTTTCTTT. Its translation: CASSETINRGNTEAFF.

The gene calls are TRBV11-3 and TRBJ2-7; D is perhaps TRBD1 (5 bases). CDR1 is SGHNT and CDR2 is YENEEA in the germline V gene. The CDR3 runs to 15 residues. V was trimmed by 1 base and J by 3 bases, leaving 13 bases between them. The CDR3: CASSLAGNQYYEQYF. The DNA of the CDR3 is TGTGCCAGCAGCTTAGCAGGGAACCAATACTACGAGCAGTACTTC.